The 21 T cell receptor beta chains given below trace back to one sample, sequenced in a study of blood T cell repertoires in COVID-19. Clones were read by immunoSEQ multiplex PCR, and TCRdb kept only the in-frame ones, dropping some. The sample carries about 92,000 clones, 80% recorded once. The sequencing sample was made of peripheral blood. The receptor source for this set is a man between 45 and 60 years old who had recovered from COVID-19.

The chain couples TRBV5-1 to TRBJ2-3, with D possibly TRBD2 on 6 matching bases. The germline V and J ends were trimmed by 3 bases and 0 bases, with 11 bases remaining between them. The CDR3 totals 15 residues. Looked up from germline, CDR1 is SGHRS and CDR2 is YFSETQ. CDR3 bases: TGCGCCAGCAGCTATACCGGGACTAGCACAGATACGCAGTATTTT. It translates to CASSYTGTSTDTQYF.

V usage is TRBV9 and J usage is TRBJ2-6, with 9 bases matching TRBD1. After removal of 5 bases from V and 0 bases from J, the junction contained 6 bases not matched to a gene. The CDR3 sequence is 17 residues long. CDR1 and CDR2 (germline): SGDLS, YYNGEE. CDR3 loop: CASSYRGRDSGANVLTF. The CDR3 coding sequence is TGTGCCAGCAGTTACAGGGGGCGGGACTCTGGGGCCAACGTCCTGACTTTC.

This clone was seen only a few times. The DNA for the CDR3 is TGCGCCAGCAGCCAAGTCAGGTCCTACGAGCAGTACTTC. It codes for CASSQVRSYEQYF. The chain couples TRBV4-3 to TRBJ2-7; unclear D gene. This CDR3 is built from 13 residues. From germline, CDR1 is LGHNA and CDR2 YSLEER. Deletions cut 1 base from V and 1 base from J, with 5 bases between.

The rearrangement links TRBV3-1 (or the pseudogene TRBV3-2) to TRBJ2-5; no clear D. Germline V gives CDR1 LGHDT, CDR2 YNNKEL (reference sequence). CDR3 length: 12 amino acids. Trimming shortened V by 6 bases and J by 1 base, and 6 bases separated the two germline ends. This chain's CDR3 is CASSSSQETQYF. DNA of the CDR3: TGTGCCAGCAGTTCGTCCCAAGAGACCCAGTACTTC.

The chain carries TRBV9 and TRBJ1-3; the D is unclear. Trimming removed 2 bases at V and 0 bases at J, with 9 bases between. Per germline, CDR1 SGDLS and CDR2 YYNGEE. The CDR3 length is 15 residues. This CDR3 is CASSVTAASGNTIYF. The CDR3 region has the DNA TGTGCCAGCAGCGTGACCGCGGCCTCTGGAAACACCATATATTTT.

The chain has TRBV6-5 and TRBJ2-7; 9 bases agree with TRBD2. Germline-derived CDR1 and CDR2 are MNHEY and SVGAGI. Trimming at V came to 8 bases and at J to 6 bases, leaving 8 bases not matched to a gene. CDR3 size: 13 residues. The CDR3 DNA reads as TGTGCCAGCCGCGCGGGGGGGCGTGTCGAGCAGTACTTC. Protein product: CASRAGGRVEQYF.

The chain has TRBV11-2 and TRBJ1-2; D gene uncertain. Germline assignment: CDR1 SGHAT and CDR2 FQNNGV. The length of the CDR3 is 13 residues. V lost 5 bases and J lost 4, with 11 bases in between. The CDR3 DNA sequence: TGTGCCAGCAGCCAACAGACAACCTATGGCTACACCTTC. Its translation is CASSQQTTYGYTF.

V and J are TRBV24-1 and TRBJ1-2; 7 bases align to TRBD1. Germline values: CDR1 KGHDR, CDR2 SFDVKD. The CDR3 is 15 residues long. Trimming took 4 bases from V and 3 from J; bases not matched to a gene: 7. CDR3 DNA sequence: TGTGCCACCAGTGAGGGGGGACAGACCTACTATGGCTACACCTTC. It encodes CATSEGGQTYYGYTF.

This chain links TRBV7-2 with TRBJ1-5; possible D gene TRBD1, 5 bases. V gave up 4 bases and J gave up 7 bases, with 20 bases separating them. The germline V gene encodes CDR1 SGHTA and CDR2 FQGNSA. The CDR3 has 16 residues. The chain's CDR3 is CASSSIKARVGQPQHF. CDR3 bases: TGTGCCAGCAGCTCTATCAAAGCCAGGGTTGGCCAGCCCCAGCATTTT.

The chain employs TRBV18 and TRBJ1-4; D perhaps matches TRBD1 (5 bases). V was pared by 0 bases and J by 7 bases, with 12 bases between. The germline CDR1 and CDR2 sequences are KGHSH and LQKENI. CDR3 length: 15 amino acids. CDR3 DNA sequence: TGTGCCAGCTCACCACCACAAGGGGTTGGTGAAAAACTGTTTTTT. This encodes CASSPPQGVGEKLFF.

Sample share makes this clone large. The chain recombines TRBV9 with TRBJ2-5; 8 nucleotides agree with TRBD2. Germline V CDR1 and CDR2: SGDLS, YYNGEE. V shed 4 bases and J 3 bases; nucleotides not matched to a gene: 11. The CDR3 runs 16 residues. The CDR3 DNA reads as TGTGCCAGCAGCCCCGGAGGCGCGGGGGGTAAAGAGACCCAGTACTTC. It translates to CASSPGGAGGKETQYF.

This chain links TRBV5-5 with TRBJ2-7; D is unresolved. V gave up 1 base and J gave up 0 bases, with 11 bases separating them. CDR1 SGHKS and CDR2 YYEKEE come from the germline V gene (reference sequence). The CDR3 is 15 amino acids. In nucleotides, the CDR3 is TGTGCCAGCAGCTTGCACGGTTCCCCCTCCTACGAGCAGTACTTC. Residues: CASSLHGSPSYEQYF.

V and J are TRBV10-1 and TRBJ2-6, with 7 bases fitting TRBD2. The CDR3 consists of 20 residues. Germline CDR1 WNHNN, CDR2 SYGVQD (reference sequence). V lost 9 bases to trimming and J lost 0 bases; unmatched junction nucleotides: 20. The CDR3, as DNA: TGCGCCAGAATAGGTTTGACTAGCTTTTACCCCAACTCTGGGGCCAACGTCCTGACTTTC. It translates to CARIGLTSFYPNSGANVLTF.

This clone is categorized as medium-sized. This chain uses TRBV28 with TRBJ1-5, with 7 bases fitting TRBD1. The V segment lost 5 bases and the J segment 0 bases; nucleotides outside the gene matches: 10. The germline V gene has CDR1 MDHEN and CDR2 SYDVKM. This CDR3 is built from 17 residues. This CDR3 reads CASSPRDSLYSNQPQHF. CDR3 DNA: TGTGCCAGCAGTCCCCGGGACAGCCTTTATAGCAATCAGCCCCAGCATTTT.

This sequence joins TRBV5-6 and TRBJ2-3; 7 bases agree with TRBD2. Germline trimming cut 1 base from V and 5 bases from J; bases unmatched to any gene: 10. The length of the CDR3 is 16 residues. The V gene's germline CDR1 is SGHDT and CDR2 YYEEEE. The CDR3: CASSLYGLGYEDTQYF. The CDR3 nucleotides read TGTGCCAGCAGCTTGTACGGACTAGGGTATGAAGATACGCAGTATTTT.

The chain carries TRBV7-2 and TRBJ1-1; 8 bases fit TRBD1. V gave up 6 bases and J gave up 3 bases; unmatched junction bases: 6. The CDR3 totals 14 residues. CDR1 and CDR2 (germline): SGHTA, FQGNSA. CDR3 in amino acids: CASRKDREYTEAFF. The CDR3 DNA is TGTGCCAGCAGGAAGGACAGGGAGTACACTGAAGCTTTCTTT.

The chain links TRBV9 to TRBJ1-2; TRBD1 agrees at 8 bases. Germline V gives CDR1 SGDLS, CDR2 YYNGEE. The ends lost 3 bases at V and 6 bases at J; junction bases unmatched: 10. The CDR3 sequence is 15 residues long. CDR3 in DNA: TGTGCCAGCAGCGCCAACTTGGACAGGGAGGATGGCTACACCTTC. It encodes CASSANLDREDGYTF.

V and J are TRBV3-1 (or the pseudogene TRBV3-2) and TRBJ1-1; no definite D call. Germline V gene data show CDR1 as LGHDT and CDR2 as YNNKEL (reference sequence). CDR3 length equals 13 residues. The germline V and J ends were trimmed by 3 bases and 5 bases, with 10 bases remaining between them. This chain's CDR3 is CASSHERRTEAFF. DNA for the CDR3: TGTGCCAGCAGCCATGAGAGGAGGACTGAAGCTTTCTTT.

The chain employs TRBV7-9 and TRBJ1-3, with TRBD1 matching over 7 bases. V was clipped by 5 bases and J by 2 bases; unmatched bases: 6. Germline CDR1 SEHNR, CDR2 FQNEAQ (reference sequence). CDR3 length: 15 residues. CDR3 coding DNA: TGTGCCAGCAGCCCGCTCGACAGGGCTGGAAACACCATATATTTT. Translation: CASSPLDRAGNTIYF. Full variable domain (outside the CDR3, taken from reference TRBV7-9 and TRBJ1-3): DTGVSQNPRHKITKRGQNVTFRCDPISEHNRLYWYRQTLGQGPEFLTYFQNEAQLEKSRLLSDRFSAERPKGSFSTLEIQRTEQGDSAMYLCASSPLDRAGNTIYFGEGSWLTVV.

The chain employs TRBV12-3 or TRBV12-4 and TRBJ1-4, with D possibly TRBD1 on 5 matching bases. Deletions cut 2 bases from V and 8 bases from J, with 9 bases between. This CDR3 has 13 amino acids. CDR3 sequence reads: CASSLRGREKLFF. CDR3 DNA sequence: TGTGCCAGCAGTTTAAGGGGAAGGGAAAAACTGTTTTTT.

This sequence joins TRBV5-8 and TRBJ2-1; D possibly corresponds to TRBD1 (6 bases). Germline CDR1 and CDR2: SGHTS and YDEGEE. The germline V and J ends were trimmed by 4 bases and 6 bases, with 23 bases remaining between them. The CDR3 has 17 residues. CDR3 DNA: TGTGCCAGCAGCGTCATCCCTAGCAATCTCAGGGGCAATGAGCAGTTCTTC. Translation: CASSVIPSNLRGNEQFF.